This TCR beta chain came from a study of cytomegalovirus exposure and HLA in healthy donors. Study observations and caveats: Investigators reported 150 to 200 TCR beta chains as tied to cytomegalovirus.

With respect to this clone: Its antigen is not identified.

Looked up from germline, CDR1 is SGHAT and CDR2 is FQNNGV. This CDR3 has 14 residues. Trimming shortened V by 5 bases and J by 5 bases, and 15 bases separated the two germline ends. TCRdb's copy holds only in-frame clones and misses some; the assay was immunoSEQ multiplex PCR. The table shows some 130,000 clones, with 80% to 90% occurring only once. Sample: PBMCs. The chain combines TRBV11-2 with TRBJ2-5; tentative D call: TRBD2 (7 bases). The receptor comes from a man between 18 and 29 years old in good health and CMV-seronegative. The CDR3 DNA is TGTGCCAGCAGCGACCCGGGGGGCGGCGAGACCCAGTACTTC. Encoded protein: CASSDPGGGETQYF. Using reference TRBV11-2 and TRBJ2-5 for the parts outside the CDR3, the full variable domain is EAGVAQSPRYKIIEKRQSVAFWCNPISGHATLYWYQQILGQGPKLLIQFQNNGVVDDSQLPKDRFSAERLKGVDSTLKIQPAKLEDSAVYLCASSDPGGGETQYFGPGTRLLVL.